One and the same sample provided the 24 T cell receptor beta chains below, sequenced in a study of CD8+ T cells in alopecia areata. As to treatment: oral pan-JAK inhibitor, 5-10 mg twice daily. Reverse transcription of extracted RNA yielded cDNA, which provided the sequencing template. Data came from immunoSEQ multiplex PCR; TCRdb stores just in-frame clones and leaves some out. The sample records approximately 90,000 clones, around three quarters being singletons. The sequences come from CD8+ T cells sorted from blood, collected around week 46, from a patient treated with tofacitinib. These receptors all come from a human donor with alopecia areata.

This sequence joins TRBV2 and TRBJ1-2, with TRBD1 as a possible D gene (5 bases). V was trimmed by 3 bases and J by 11 bases, leaving 13 bases between them. The CDR3 is 12 residues long. Germline CDR1 SNHLY, CDR2 FYNNEI. In DNA, the CDR3 is TGTGCCAGCAGTGACGGGACGGCGGAATACACCTTC. It translates to CASSDGTAEYTF.

V usage is TRBV10-3 and J usage is TRBJ1-3, with a tentative D call TRBD1 (6 bases). Trimming stripped 6 bases from V and 4 bases from J, with 16 bases between. This CDR3 is built from 15 residues. Germline CDR1 is ENHRY and CDR2 is SYGVKD. The CDR3 spells CAIRPNLDRGNTIYF. For the CDR3, the DNA is TGTGCCATCAGGCCCAATCTGGACAGAGGAAACACCATATATTTT.

The V and J genes are TRBV14 and TRBJ1-1; the D gene is possibly TRBD1 (5 bases). The CDR3 is 13 residues long. Germline values: CDR1 SGHDN, CDR2 FVKESK. Trimming removed 4 bases from V and 9 bases from J, with 15 bases in between. The CDR3 DNA is TGTGCCAGCAGCCTAGTGTCAGGGCCTAAAGCTTTCTTT. It is translated as CASSLVSGPKAFF.

The chain links TRBV13 to TRBJ2-3; maybe TRBD1 (5 bases). The V end was cut by 5 bases, the J end by 6 bases, with 18 bases between. CDR3 length: 15 amino acids. Germline V gene lookup returns CDR1 PRHDT and CDR2 FYEKMQ (reference sequence). The CDR3 loop reads CASSQRTRAADTQYF. The CDR3 nucleotides are TGTGCCAGCAGCCAAAGGACACGGGCGGCGGATACGCAGTATTTT.

The rearrangement uses TRBV18 and TRBJ1-4; D unclear. CDR1 and CDR2 (germline): KGHSH, LQKENI. Trimming shortened V by 6 bases and J by 3 bases, and 14 bases separated the two germline ends. The CDR3 loop spans 15 amino acids. Written as DNA, the CDR3 is TGTGCCAGCTCCACCAGGAGGGCGGCTAATGAAAAACTGTTTTTT. It codes for CASSTRRAANEKLFF.

The J gene is TRBJ2-1, the V gene TRBV4-3, with D possibly matching TRBD1 (6 bases). Germline V gene lookup returns CDR1 LGHNA and CDR2 YSLEER. Trimming took 4 bases from V and 2 from J, leaving 12 bases between them. This CDR3 spans 15 amino acids. CDR3 sequence reads: CASSRDKGAYNEQFF. CDR3 sequence (DNA): TGCGCCAGCAGCCGAGACAAGGGGGCCTACAATGAGCAGTTCTTC.

The rearrangement joins TRBV11-2 to TRBJ1-1; weak D call: TRBD1 (5 bases). The CDR3 consists of 12 residues. The V end was cut by 8 bases, the J end by 1 base, with 8 bases between. Germline V gene data show CDR1 as SGHAT and CDR2 as FQNNGV. For the CDR3, the DNA is TGTGCCAGCGGCGGGGGGAACACTGAAGCTTTCTTT. Its translation: CASGGGNTEAFF.

The chain recombines TRBV14 with TRBJ2-4; D is perhaps TRBD1 (5 bases). Germline assignment: CDR1 SGHDN and CDR2 FVKESK. The germline V and J ends were trimmed by 1 base and 0 bases, with 10 bases remaining between them. The CDR3 extends over 16 amino acids. CDR3 protein: CASSQAQGLAKNIQYF. The CDR3, as DNA: TGTGCCAGCAGCCAAGCCCAGGGCCTAGCCAAAAACATTCAGTACTTC.

This clone was detected once. The rearrangement joins TRBV30 to TRBJ2-7; TRBD1 aligns across 9 bases. Germline V gene data show CDR1 as GTSNPN and CDR2 as SVGIG (reference sequence). J was trimmed by 3 bases and V by 2 bases; bases with no gene match: 8. The CDR3 extends over 15 amino acids. The CDR3 DNA reads TGTGCCTGGAGTTCCGGGACAGGGAACGACTACGAGCAGTACTTC. It specifies CAWSSGTGNDYEQYF.

The chain combines TRBV6-6 with TRBJ2-2; D uncertain. V lost 1 base and J 4 bases, leaving 4 bases between the germline ends. The CDR3 has 13 residues. CDR1 MNHNY and CDR2 SVGAGI come from the germline V gene (reference sequence). The CDR3 bases are TGTGCCAGCAGTTACTTGACCACCGGGGAGCTGTTTTTT. Protein sequence: CASSYLTTGELFF.

The DNA for the CDR3 is TGTGCCAGCACTCTGGGACAGGGACATGGCTACACCTTC. It encodes CASTLGQGHGYTF. V gene TRBV27 combines with J gene TRBJ1-2, with 9 nucleotides matching TRBD1. Trimming cost V 7 bases and J 6 bases; bases outside gene matches: 6. The germline gives CDR1 MNHEY, CDR2 SMNVEV (reference sequence). This CDR3 is built from 13 residues.

This clone appeared once. V is TRBV14 and J is TRBJ2-7, with 9 positions matching TRBD1. Trimming took 3 bases from V and 3 from J; bases not matched to a gene: 12. This CDR3 is built from 17 residues. From germline, CDR1 is SGHDN and CDR2 FVKESK. The chain's CDR3 is CASSHPQGQGPNYEQYF. For the CDR3, the DNA is TGTGCCAGCAGCCACCCCCAGGGACAGGGCCCTAACTACGAGCAGTACTTC.

The chain recombines TRBV11-2 with TRBJ2-7; D might be TRBD2 (7 bases). V was shortened by 2 bases and J by 0 bases, with 17 bases between the two germline ends. The germline CDR1 and CDR2 sequences are SGHAT and FQNNGV. This CDR3 contains 17 residues. The CDR3 bases are TGTGCCAGCAGCTTAAACCTTGGGGGGGGCGACTCCTACGAGCAGTACTTC. As protein: CASSLNLGGGDSYEQYF.

J is TRBJ1-5 and V is TRBV4-3, with a possible D match to TRBD1 (5 bases). Germline values: CDR1 LGHNA, CDR2 YSLEER. The CDR3 spans 16 residues. V was clipped by 0 bases and J by 0 bases, with 9 bases between them. In DNA, the CDR3 is TGCGCCAGCAGCCAAGATTGGGGGGATAGCAATCAGCCCCAGCATTTT. The encoded protein is CASSQDWGDSNQPQHF.

The rearrangement links TRBV9 to TRBJ2-7, with 8 bases aligning to TRBD1. The J segment lost 6 bases and the V segment lost 3 bases, leaving 8 bases of the junction unmatched. The CDR3 covers 14 residues. Per germline, CDR1 SGDLS and CDR2 YYNGEE. CDR3 bases: TGTGCCAGCAGCGGTGACAGGGGAGGCTCCGAGCAGTACTTC. Translation: CASSGDRGGSEQYF.

V gene TRBV19 combines with J gene TRBJ2-5; tentative D call: TRBD2 (5 bases). The germline V gene has CDR1 LNHDA and CDR2 SQIVND (reference sequence). V gave up 4 bases and J gave up 3 bases, with 9 bases separating them. This CDR3 comprises 13 residues. Here the CDR3 reads CASSTDGEETQYF. CDR3 coding DNA: TGTGCCAGTAGTACCGACGGGGAAGAGACCCAGTACTTC. Drawing the rest from reference TRBV19 and TRBJ2-5, the complete variable domain is DGGITQSPKYLFRKEGQNVTLSCEQNLNHDAMYWYRQDPGQGLRLIYYSQIVNDFQKGDIAEGYSVSREKKESFPLTVTSAQKNPTAFYLCASSTDGEETQYFGPGTRLLVL.

This clone was detected only a few times. The DNA for the CDR3 is TGTGCTAGTGCCACGGACAGGGGAATGAACACTGAAGCTTTCTTT. Its translation: CASATDRGMNTEAFF. The chain couples TRBV12-5 to TRBJ1-1, with 9 bases aligning to TRBD1. The CDR3 is made up of 15 amino acids. V trimming: 7 bases; J trimming: 0 bases; junction bases outside the gene matches: 6. Germline-derived CDR1 and CDR2 are LGHNT and FRNRAP.

V gene TRBV2 combines with J gene TRBJ2-7, with TRBD1 as a possible D gene (5 bases). V lost 8 bases and J lost 0, with 14 bases in between. CDR1 and CDR2 from the germline V gene are SNHLY and FYNNEI. CDR3 size: 14 residues. This chain's CDR3 is CASDPGKSSYEQYF. CDR3 DNA sequence: TGTGCCAGCGATCCAGGGAAAAGCTCCTACGAGCAGTACTTC.

The rearrangement joins TRBV4-3 to TRBJ2-3; 7 bases are a match to TRBD2. The junction had 9 bases not matched to a gene; V was cut back by 0 bases and J by 6 bases. Germline CDR1 reads LGHNA; CDR2 reads YSLEER. The CDR3 runs 16 residues. The CDR3 DNA reads as TGCGCCAGCAGCCAAGATGGGTTGGGGGAGGGGGATACGCAGTATTTT. Translating gives CASSQDGLGEGDTQYF.

The J gene is TRBJ2-7, the V gene TRBV11-2; TRBD2 aligns across 13 bases. Trimming removed 4 bases from V and 0 bases from J; junction bases left unmatched: 6. Germline loops: CDR1 SGHAT, CDR2 FQNNGV. The CDR3 sequence is 17 residues long. As DNA, the CDR3 is TGTGCCAGCAGCTATTGGACTAGCGGGGGTTACTCCTACGAGCAGTACTTC. It is translated as CASSYWTSGGYSYEQYF.

This clone appeared once. The chain links TRBV7-2 to TRBJ1-5, with 7 positions matching TRBD1. The CDR3 is made up of 16 amino acids. Germline V gives CDR1 SGHTA, CDR2 FQGNSA. V lost 5 bases and J lost 6; bases outside the gene matches: 13. This CDR3 is CASSDRTGLTLQPQHF. In DNA, the CDR3 is TGTGCCAGCAGCGACCGGACAGGCCTTACCCTTCAGCCCCAGCATTTT.

This clone was counted a few times. The genes are TRBV6-1 and TRBJ2-3, with 8 bases matching TRBD2. With 3 bases clipped from V and 4 bases from J, the junction kept 6 bases outside the gene matches. The CDR3 runs to 15 residues. Per the germline V gene, CDR1 is MNHNS and CDR2 is SASEGT. CDR3 amino acids: CASSDSRGASDTQYF. The CDR3 coding sequence is TGTGCCAGCAGTGACTCGCGGGGGGCATCAGATACGCAGTATTTT.

J is TRBJ1-1 and V is TRBV4-1; D is undetermined. CDR1 is MGHRA and CDR2 is YSYEKL in the germline V gene. The CDR3 has 15 residues. The V end was cut by 0 bases, the J end by 6 bases, with 14 bases between. The DNA for the CDR3 is TGCGCCAGCAGCCAAGAGGTCGCAGGTGCCCCTGAAGCTTTCTTT. Protein: CASSQEVAGAPEAFF.

The gene calls are TRBV29-1 and TRBJ2-3, with D maybe TRBD1 (6 bases). Germline V lookup: CDR1 SQVTM, CDR2 ANQGSEA. The V gene lost 2 bases and the J gene lost 3 bases, with 6 bases spanning the gap. There are 12 residues in the CDR3. The CDR3, as DNA: TGCAGCGTTGAAAGGGGGACAGATACGCAGTATTTT. This encodes CSVERGTDTQYF.